These T cell receptor beta chains were read from a single sample in a study of blood T cells in healthy people across ages. One entry per CDR3 protein, called by TCRdb with MiXCR from the 5' RACE reads. Among about 500,000 distinct CDR3 sequences listed, about 24% were seen once. The same sample was also used in a study of T cells of mothers and their children.

Specimen: blood. All receptors derive from a boy aged 5 to 17 in good health. The CDR3 runs from the conserved cysteine through the conserved F or W. The order of the fields is V gene, clone size, D gene, J gene, CDR3 protein, CDR3 DNA. The D gene is left open where the match is weak. Size is omitted from some rows. Given values are once, few, many or a class for expanded clones.

TRBV6-2/TRBV6-3	few	TRBD2	TRBJ2-1	CASTGLAGVSTYNEQFF	TGTGCCAGCACCGGACTAGCGGGTGTTTCTACCTACAATGAGCAGTTCTTC
TRBV21-1	NA	NA	TRBJ1-2	CARLWVGPYSYYGYTF	TGTGCCAGGCTTTGGGTCGGGCCCTATTCATACTATGGCTACACCTTC
TRBV7-8	NA	NA	TRBJ1-6	CASSPPTSVDSPLHF	TGTGCCAGCAGCCCTCCTACGTCGGTGGATTCACCCCTCCACTTT
TRBV5-1	few	TRBD2	TRBJ2-3	CACSSSGRGGDTQYF	TGCGCCTGCAGCTCCAGCGGGAGGGGAGGAGATACGCAGTATTTT
TRBV20-1	NA	NA	TRBJ1-1	CSAVPPGVNTEAFF	TGCAGTGCCGTCCCCCCAGGCGTGAACACTGAAGCTTTCTTT
TRBV18	NA	NA	TRBJ2-7	CATTDSYEQYF	TGTGCCACCACAGATTCCTACGAGCAGTACTTC
TRBV29-1	few	TRBD1	TRBJ1-1	CSVQGESTEAFF	TGCAGCGTACAGGGGGAAAGCACTGAAGCTTTCTTT
TRBV15	NA	NA	TRBJ1-1	CATSRDEVGTVEAFF	TGTGCCACCAGCAGAGATGAAGTGGGGACGGTGGAAGCTTTCTTT
TRBV18	NA	NA	TRBJ2-7	CASSPPEAEYEQYF	TGTGCCAGCTCCCCCCCGGAGGCCGAGTACGAGCAGTACTTC
TRBV25-1	few	TRBD2	TRBJ2-2	CASSDEKREGELFF	TGTGCCAGCAGTGATGAGAAGCGGGAGGGGGAGCTGTTTTTT
TRBV28	NA	TRBD2	TRBJ2-5	CASSGRVAGPQETQYF	TGTGCCAGCAGCGGGAGGGTAGCGGGGCCACAAGAGACCCAGTACTTC
TRBV10-3	few	TRBD1	TRBJ1-2	CAISPGTGPIYGYTF	TGTGCCATCAGTCCCGGGACAGGGCCTATCTATGGCTACACCTTC
TRBV20-1	NA	TRBD1	TRBJ1-3	CSARGTGYSGNTMYF	TGCAGTGCTAGAGGGACAGGTTACTCTGGAAACACCATGTATTTT
TRBV7-8	NA	NA	TRBJ2-5	CASSWFWDKPQETQYF	TGTGCCAGCAGCTGGTTTTGGGACAAACCTCAAGAGACCCAGTACTTC
TRBV6-5	few	TRBD2	TRBJ2-1	CASRGLAAHNEQFF	TGTGCCAGCAGGGGACTAGCGGCCCACAATGAGCAGTTCTTC
TRBV15	NA	NA	TRBJ2-4	CATLARPSSPKNIQYF	TGTGCCACCTTAGCCAGGCCTAGCTCTCCCAAAAACATTCAGTACTTC